This T cell receptor beta chain was sequenced during a study of lymphopenia after photon versus proton radiotherapy. Points from the study as a whole: Oligoclonal CD8+ Temra expansion after nadir drove photon patients' diversity drop. Larger post-nadir TCR diversity loss correlated inversely with survival in deceased patients. Under photons, naive T cells and diversity fell while effector/memory populations rose. Only patients who died were analyzed for survival; proton advantage is unproven.

Clones were sequenced by immunoSEQ multiplex PCR, and TCRdb holds only the in-frame ones, with some missing. The data contain more than 45,000 clones, around 90% of them singletons. About this clone itself: Its antigen remains unidentified.

Between the trimmed V and J ends, which lost 6 bases and 0 bases, there was a span of 15 bases. CDR1 and CDR2 from the germline V gene are MNHEY and SVGAGI. There are 16 residues in the CDR3. V and J are TRBV6-5 and TRBJ2-4, with a tentative D call TRBD2 (5 bases). The sample consisted of peripheral blood, taken from a patient treated with photon-based radiotherapy. The origin of this receptor is a woman in her thirties or forties with cholangiocarcinoma. CDR3 coding DNA: TGTGCCAGCAGCTACGGGGTAGGGCTAGCCAAAAACATTCAGTACTTC. Translating gives CASSYGVGLAKNIQYF.